The 24 T cell receptor beta chains given below trace back to one sample, sequenced in a study of response to subunit inactivated influenza vaccine. Each CDR3 protein is one row after TCRdb ran MiXCR on the RT-PCR reads. The sample contains hundreds of thousands of distinct CDR3 sequences, 15% to 20% of which appear only once. The sample was PBMCs from blood, taken roughly 5 days after vaccination. All receptors derive from a man aged 45-65 years who received an inactivated influenza vaccine.

In this sample, this clonotype turned up a few times. The rearrangement joins TRBV12-3 or TRBV12-4 to TRBJ2-7, with 10 bases lining up with TRBD1. This CDR3 comprises 16 residues. V was pared by 6 bases and J by 3 bases, with 11 bases of the junction left unmatched. CDR3 bases: TGTGCCAGCAGGGGCACCGGGACAGGGGATTTCTACGAGCAGTACTTC. The encoded protein is CASRGTGTGDFYEQYF.

This clonotype has a count of ten or more. The V and J genes are TRBV5-1 and TRBJ2-1; D may be TRBD2 (5 bases). Germline V gene sequence: CDR1 SGHRS, CDR2 YFSETQ. This CDR3 comprises 16 residues. The ends were cut back, 0 bases at V and 0 bases at J, with 10 bases in the middle. CDR3: CASSLVVGSSYNEQFF. The CDR3 nucleotides are TGCGCCAGCAGCTTGGTGGTGGGGAGCTCCTACAATGAGCAGTTCTTC.

The chain joins TRBV12-3 or TRBV12-4 to TRBJ2-1; TRBD2 aligns across 10 bases. This CDR3 spans 17 amino acids. V dropped 4 bases and J dropped 3; count of bases not matched to a gene: 9. In DNA, the CDR3 is TGTGCCAGCAGTTCAATTGAGCGGGGGGGGAACTACAATGAGCAGTTCTTC. Translated, it gives CASSSIERGGNYNEQFF.

This clonotype was counted only a few times. The V and J genes are TRBV5-6 and TRBJ2-1; no definite D call. CDR1 and CDR2 from the germline V gene are SGHDT and YYEEEE. V dropped 5 bases and J dropped 5 bases, with 8 bases sitting between them. This CDR3 has 12 amino acids. The CDR3 nucleotides read TGTGCCAGCAGTTCATTGGACAATGAGCAGTTCTTC. It is translated as CASSSLDNEQFF.

This chain links TRBV20-1 with TRBJ1-1; no reliable D call. V lost 3 bases and J 8 bases, leaving 13 bases between the germline ends. The CDR3 is made up of 12 amino acids. The germline V gene has CDR1 DFQATT and CDR2 SNEGSKA (reference sequence). The CDR3 nucleotides are TGCAGTGCTAGGCGGGCAACAGAGGAAGCTTTCTTT. This encodes CSARRATEEAFF.

This clonotype was seen ten or more times. The V gene is TRBV5-6, the J gene TRBJ1-2; no clear D. The CDR3 is 12 residues long. CDR1 SGHDT and CDR2 YYEEEE come from the germline V gene. Trimming stripped 1 base from V and 4 bases from J, with 5 bases between. CDR3 protein: CASSLSSYGYTF. CDR3 in DNA: TGTGCCAGCAGCTTGTCCAGCTATGGCTACACCTTC.

This clonotype was observed a few times. The chain combines TRBV13 with TRBJ2-7, with a weak D call TRBD1 (7 bases). V lost 4 bases and J lost 2, with 21 bases in between. The CDR3 is 17 residues long. Germline V gives CDR1 PRHDT, CDR2 FYEKMQ (reference sequence). The CDR3 spells CASSYNPGAGGTYEQYF. The CDR3 DNA sequence: TGTGCCAGCAGCTATAATCCGGGGGCAGGGGGGACCTACGAGCAGTACTTC.

This clonotype was recorded a few times. The chain has TRBV7-2 and TRBJ2-3; tentatively, D is TRBD2 (6 bases). The CDR3 is 16 amino acids. Per germline, CDR1 SGHTA and CDR2 FQGNSA. Trimming cost V 4 bases and J 0 bases, with 14 bases left between them. In DNA, the CDR3 is TGTGCCAGCAGCTGGAAACTAGCACAGAGCACAGATACGCAGTATTTT. Encoded protein: CASSWKLAQSTDTQYF.

This clonotype was found many times. The rearrangement links TRBV12-3 or TRBV12-4 to TRBJ1-5; D gene unclear. This CDR3 is 14 amino acids long. V gave up 2 bases and J gave up 6 bases, with 11 bases separating them. CDR3: CASSLYGSGQPQHF. CDR3 bases: TGTGCCAGCAGTTTATACGGGTCAGGTCAGCCCCAGCATTTT.

The CDR3 coding sequence is TGTGCCAGCAGCCCAGAAGGCAGGGGGTTGGGCTACACCTTC. This gives the protein CASSPEGRGLGYTF. V usage is TRBV7-2 and J usage is TRBJ1-2; TRBD1 agrees at 7 bases. CDR1 is SGHTA, CDR2 FQGNSA, per germline. The CDR3 is made up of 14 amino acids. Trimming removed 5 bases from V and 8 bases from J; junction bases left unmatched: 11.

V and J are TRBV6-5 and TRBJ1-2; D gene ambiguous. The germline V gene has CDR1 MNHEY and CDR2 SVGAGI. This CDR3 contains 14 residues. Trimming stripped 2 bases from V and 4 bases from J, with 11 bases between. The CDR3 coding sequence is TGTGCCAGCAGTTACAAGGGATATGGCTATGGCTACACCTTC. This codes for CASSYKGYGYGYTF.

The chain joins TRBV20-1 to TRBJ2-2, with no clear D. V shed 3 bases and J shed 0 bases, with 8 bases lying between them. This CDR3 has 14 residues. The germline CDR1 and CDR2 sequences are DFQATT and SNEGSKA (reference sequence). This chain's CDR3 is CSARAAPNTGELFF. CDR3 bases: TGCAGTGCTAGGGCAGCGCCGAACACCGGGGAGCTGTTTTTT.

The sample holds a few counts of this clonotype. The J gene is TRBJ1-5, the V gene TRBV20-1, with D hard to call. V shed 0 bases and J shed 6 bases, with 15 bases lying between them. Germline V lookup: CDR1 DFQATT, CDR2 SNEGSKA (reference sequence). CDR3 length: 15 amino acids. The CDR3 loop is CSARDIGLGSQPQHF. In nucleotides, the CDR3 is TGCAGTGCTAGAGATATCGGGCTTGGCAGTCAGCCCCAGCATTTT.

The V and J genes are TRBV9 and TRBJ2-3; 9 nucleotides line up with TRBD2. The CDR3 loop spans 16 amino acids. Germline V gene sequence: CDR1 SGDLS, CDR2 YYNGEE. The junction had 6 bases not matched to a gene; V was cut back by 0 bases and J by 4 bases. The chain's CDR3 is CASSVGVAGVADTQYF. The CDR3 DNA reads as TGTGCCAGCAGCGTAGGAGTAGCGGGAGTCGCAGATACGCAGTATTTT.

In this sample, this clonotype turned up a few times. V is TRBV20-1 and J is TRBJ2-5, with unresolved D. V was cut by 0 bases and J by 4 bases, with 18 bases left in between. From germline, CDR1 is DFQATT and CDR2 SNEGSKA (reference sequence). The CDR3 is 16 amino acids. DNA for the CDR3: TGCAGTGCTAGAGATATGAGAGACCAGGACCCAGAGACCCAGTACTTC. Its protein is CSARDMRDQDPETQYF.

This clonotype came up a few times. The chain uses TRBV2 and TRBJ2-1; D not resolved. Per the germline V gene, CDR1 is SNHLY and CDR2 is FYNNEI. The CDR3 loop spans 11 amino acids. V was trimmed by 5 bases and J by 8 bases, leaving 7 bases between them. CDR3 residues: CASSKGYEQFF. CDR3 DNA: TGTGCCAGCAGTAAAGGGTATGAGCAGTTCTTC.

This clonotype was detected only a few times. This chain connects TRBV12-3 or TRBV12-4 to TRBJ2-3; D is unclear. This CDR3 spans 14 amino acids. V lost 2 bases and J 0 bases, leaving 6 bases between the germline ends. Here the CDR3 reads CASSLSASTDTQYF. In DNA form, the CDR3 reads TGTGCCAGCAGTTTAAGCGCTAGCACAGATACGCAGTATTTT.

The table lists this clonotype with a few counts. The chain uses TRBV9 and TRBJ2-5, with 10 bases aligning to TRBD2. Germline values: CDR1 SGDLS, CDR2 YYNGEE. V was pared by 2 bases and J by 3 bases, with 4 bases of the junction left unmatched. The CDR3 has 15 residues. CDR3: CASSVSGTSEETQYF. The CDR3 nucleotides are TGTGCCAGCAGCGTCTCTGGGACTAGCGAAGAGACCCAGTACTTC.

The CDR3 DNA reads as TGTGCCACCAACCGGGAGACCCAGTACTTC. This codes for CATNRETQYF. The genes are TRBV28 and TRBJ2-5; D remains unclear. CDR3 length equals 10 residues. Germline CDR1 is MDHEN and CDR2 is SYDVKM. V lost 10 bases, J lost 5 bases, and 8 bases lay in between.

This sequence joins TRBV29-1 and TRBJ2-5; D remains unclear. This CDR3 is 14 amino acids long. The V gene's germline CDR1 is SQVTM and CDR2 ANQGSEA. Trimming took 2 bases from V and 1 from J, leaving 11 bases between them. CDR3: CSVESFRTQETQYF. The CDR3 nucleotides read TGCAGCGTTGAAAGTTTCAGGACCCAAGAGACCCAGTACTTC.

This clonotype showed up just a few times. The rearrangement uses TRBV5-5 and TRBJ2-1, with TRBD2 matching over 7 bases. V gave up 4 bases and J gave up 1 base; unmatched junction bases: 8. CDR3 length: 16 amino acids. Germline V lookup: CDR1 SGHKS, CDR2 YYEKEE (reference sequence). CDR3 loop: CASSLAGELSYNEQFF. CDR3 bases: TGTGCCAGCAGCCTCGCGGGGGAGCTTTCCTACAATGAGCAGTTCTTC. The full variable domain, rest sourced from reference TRBV5-5 and TRBJ2-1, is DAGVTQSPTHLIKTRGQQVTLRCSPISGHKSVSWYQQVLGQGPQFIFQYYEKEERGRGNFPDRFSARQFPNYSSELNVNALLLGDSALYLCASSLAGELSYNEQFFGPGTRLTVL.

Many counts were recorded for this clonotype. The chain uses TRBV3-1 and TRBJ2-5; 9 bases match TRBD2. Germline V lookup: CDR1 LGHDT, CDR2 YNNKEL (reference sequence). The trim removed 4 bases at V and 4 bases at J, leaving 10 bases unmatched. CDR3 length: 16 residues. The CDR3 region has the DNA TGTGCCAGCAGCCCTCGACAGAAACTAGCGGGAGAGACCCAGTACTTC. Amino acid sequence: CASSPRQKLAGETQYF.

The V and J genes are TRBV7-2 and TRBJ2-7, with D unresolved. The germline V gene encodes CDR1 SGHTA and CDR2 FQGNSA. This CDR3 contains 13 residues. V lost 2 bases and J lost 7, with 12 bases in between. DNA of the CDR3: TGTGCCAGCAGCTTACTATCCCCACGGGAGCAGTACTTC. Translated: CASSLLSPREQYF.

This clonotype was counted between two and nine times. This rearrangement joins TRBV12-3 or TRBV12-4 to TRBJ2-3; no firm D call. The CDR3 extends over 13 amino acids. Trimming took 6 bases from V and 9 from J, leaving 16 bases between them. The CDR3 sequence: CASSPVAAGTQYF. DNA for the CDR3: TGTGCCAGCAGCCCGGTCGCTGCAGGCACGCAGTATTTT.